Following are 5 T cell receptor beta chains from one sample sequenced in a study of blood T cell repertoires in COVID-19. Method: immunoSEQ multiplex PCR; TCRdb's copy keeps in-frame clones and lacks some. The sample lists 150,000 to 200,000 clones, more than 70% seen once, with over 15% in the top ten. Specimen: peripheral blood. These receptors all stem from a person in their 70s with COVID-19, enrolled during active disease.

Here the CDR3 reads CASSLGGEVYEQYF. The CDR3 coding sequence is TGTGCCAGCAGCTTGGGGGGGGAGGTATACGAGCAGTACTTC. The gene calls are TRBV11-2 and TRBJ2-7, with 7 nucleotides matching TRBD2. This CDR3 contains 14 residues. The junction had 6 bases not matched to a gene; V was cut back by 3 bases and J by 4 bases. The germline CDR1 and CDR2 sequences are SGHAT and FQNNGV.

The chain uses TRBV12-3 or TRBV12-4 and TRBJ1-2; no reliable D call. With 4 bases removed from V and 10 bases from J, the gap between germline ends came to 10 bases. The CDR3 contains 11 residues. The CDR3 spells CASSSGRDYTF. CDR3 DNA: TGTGCCAGCAGTTCCGGTCGTGACTACACCTTC.

The V call is TRBV7-2, the J call TRBJ1-2, with 7 bases that match TRBD1. Trimming at V came to 5 bases and at J to 7 bases, leaving 16 bases not matched to a gene. This CDR3 comprises 16 residues. CDR1 is SGHTA and CDR2 is FQGNSA in the germline V gene. As DNA, the CDR3 is TGTGCCAGCAGCGTAGGCCGGGACAGCGGTTATGTTGGCTACACCTTC. Translation gives CASSVGRDSGYVGYTF.

The chain combines TRBV19 with TRBJ2-7; possibly TRBD1 for D (5 bases). The CDR3 runs to 13 residues. The V and J ends lost 3 bases and 3 bases respectively, with 9 bases between them. Per the germline V gene, CDR1 is LNHDA and CDR2 is SQIVND (reference sequence). This chain's CDR3 is CASSMRTNYEQYF. CDR3 DNA: TGTGCCAGTAGTATGAGGACAAACTACGAGCAGTACTTC.

This chain connects TRBV9 to TRBJ1-1; no definite D call. Trimming shortened V by 0 bases and J by 3 bases, and 6 bases separated the two germline ends. The CDR3 length is 13 residues. CDR1 SGDLS and CDR2 YYNGEE come from the germline V gene. CDR3 sequence (DNA): TGTGCCAGCAGCGTAGGGCCAGACACTGAAGCTTTCTTT. It encodes CASSVGPDTEAFF. The full variable domain, its missing parts supplied by reference TRBV9 and TRBJ1-1, is DSGVTQTPKHLITATGQRVTLRCSPRSGDLSVYWYQQSLDQGLQFLIQYYNGEERAKGNILERFSAQQFPDLHSELNLSSLELGDSALYFCASSVGPDTEAFFGQGTRLTVV.